This T cell receptor (beta chain) was found in a study of T-cell reconstitution after alpha-beta-depleted transplantation in children. Study-level findings and limits: At the one-year point after transplant, T-cell counts and TCRbeta diversity were found to come mostly from T cells that had been newly produced.

At least ten counts were recorded for this clonotype. Its antigen is still unknown. CDR1 is SGHDT and CDR2 is YYEEEE in the germline V gene. CDR3 size: 13 residues. The V and J ends lost 0 bases and 5 bases respectively, with 8 bases between them. Unique molecular identifiers tagged the TCRbeta library. MiXCR was run by TCRdb on the PCR reads, yielding one entry per CDR3 protein. The sample has roughly 160,000 distinct CDR3 sequences; around 10% are singletons. The chain uses TRBV5-6 and TRBJ1-2; D gene uncertain. Sequenced material: PBMCs, taken before TCRalphabeta/CD19-depleted stem cell transplant. This receptor was obtained from a boy aged 2 to 9 with acute myeloid leukemia, due to receive a stem cell transplant. The CDR3 DNA is TGTGCCAGCAGCTTGGCGACCGGTTATGGCTACACCTTC. Its translation is CASSLATGYGYTF.